One TCR beta chain is described in this entry. Its target is unknown. The data were produced by immunoSEQ multiplex PCR, yet TCRdb's version contains in-frame clones alone and is incomplete. The sample gives 300,000 to 400,000 clones, around 86% of which show up once; 3.4% is in the top ten. Noted treatment: 15 to 20 received Ad26.COV2.S at low or high dose, single or two shots; several received placebo; per-sample allocation not given. The samples were gathered on day 63 after the first injection of vaccine or placebo. The data belong to a study of Ad26.COV2.S vaccination and SARS-CoV-2 variants. Study-level information: Donor got 5x10^10 or 1x10^11 viral particles of Ad26.COV2.S.

Study results and caveats: While placebo recipients had lower spike-specific TCR breadth, vaccine recipients had more.

CDR3 length: 13 residues. Per germline, CDR1 SGHAT and CDR2 FQNNGV. V lost 0 bases and J lost 4, with 6 bases in between. The V gene is TRBV11-2, the J gene TRBJ1-1; D is unclear. This receptor was obtained from a person between 18 and 65 years old who received the Ad26.COV2.S COVID-19 vaccine or a placebo. Sequencing was performed on peripheral blood, taken in a trial of Ad26.COV2.S vaccine versus placebo. CDR3 amino acids: CASSLDPRTEAFF. The CDR3 DNA sequence: TGTGCCAGCAGCTTAGACCCCCGCACTGAAGCTTTCTTT.